Listed below are T cell receptor beta chains from one sample, sequenced in a study of blood T cell repertoires in COVID-19. The method was immunoSEQ multiplex PCR; TCRdb's version includes in-frame clones alone and lacks a portion of them. Of about 180,000 clones listed, 81% are singletons. The sample comprised peripheral blood. These receptors all come from an elderly woman with COVID-19, enrolled during active disease. The CDR3 runs from the conserved cysteine through the conserved F or W. Each record gives: D gene, clone size, V gene, J gene, CDR3 protein, CDR3 DNA. A D gene is named only where the DNA matches it firmly. Expanded clones get a size class; other rows say once, few or many, or leave the size out.

D: .; size: .; V: TRBV5-1; J: TRBJ2-3; CDR3: CASSGTGISTDTQYF; DNA: TGCGCCAGCAGCGGTACAGGGATTAGCACAGATACGCAGTATTTT
D: TRBD2; size: .; V: TRBV24-1; J: TRBJ2-1; CDR3: CATSDRAGGPYNEQFF; DNA: TGTGCCACCAGTGATCGAGCGGGGGGGCCCTACAATGAGCAGTTCTTC
D: .; size: .; V: TRBV15; J: TRBJ2-3; CDR3: CATSRDSPVPFTPYF; DNA: TGTGCCACCAGCAGAGACTCCCCCGTACCCTTTACTCCGTATTTT
D: TRBD1; size: .; V: TRBV28; J: TRBJ2-1; CDR3: CASSLMGQNTMRQFF; DNA: TGTGCCAGCAGTCTAATGGGACAGAATACAATGAGGCAGTTCTTC
D: TRBD2; size: .; V: TRBV19; J: TRBJ2-2; CDR3: CATDGERTSGTGELFF; DNA: TGTGCCACCGACGGGGAGAGGACTAGCGGCACCGGGGAGCTGTTTTTT
D: .; size: .; V: TRBV12-3/TRBV12-4; J: TRBJ1-5; CDR3: CASRAGMNQPQHF; DNA: TGTGCCAGCAGGGCCGGGATGAATCAGCCCCAGCATTTT
D: .; size: .; V: TRBV6-6; J: TRBJ2-2; CDR3: CASRIRTGELFF; DNA: TGTGCCAGCAGAATTAGAACCGGGGAGCTGTTTTTT
D: .; size: once; V: TRBV7-6; J: TRBJ1-3; CDR3: CASSFAGGAGNTIYF; DNA: TGTGCCAGCAGCTTTGCAGGAGGAGCTGGAAACACCATATATTTT
D: TRBD1; size: .; V: TRBV10-2; J: TRBJ1-4; CDR3: CASSEDRGGMKRLFF; DNA: TGCGCCAGCAGTGAAGACAGGGGCGGAATGAAAAGGCTGTTTTTT
D: .; size: .; V: TRBV4-3; J: TRBJ2-2; CDR3: CASSQAGDEGELFF; DNA: TGCGCCAGCAGCCAGGCAGGGGATGAGGGGGAGCTGTTTTTT